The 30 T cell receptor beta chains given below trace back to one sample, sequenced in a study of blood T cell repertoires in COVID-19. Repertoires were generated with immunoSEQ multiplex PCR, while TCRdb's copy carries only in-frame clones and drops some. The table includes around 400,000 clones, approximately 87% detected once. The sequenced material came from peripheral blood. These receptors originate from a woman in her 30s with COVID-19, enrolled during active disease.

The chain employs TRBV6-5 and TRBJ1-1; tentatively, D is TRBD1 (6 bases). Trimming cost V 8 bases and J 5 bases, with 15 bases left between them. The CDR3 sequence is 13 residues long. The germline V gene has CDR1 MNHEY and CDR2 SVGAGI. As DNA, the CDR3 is TGTGCCAGCCTACTCCTTAGGGGGACTGAAGCTTTCTTT. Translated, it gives CASLLLRGTEAFF.

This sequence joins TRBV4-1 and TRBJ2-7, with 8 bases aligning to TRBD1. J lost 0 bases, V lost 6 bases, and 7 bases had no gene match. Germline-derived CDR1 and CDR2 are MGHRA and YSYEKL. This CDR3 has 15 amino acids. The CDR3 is CASRTGQGPSYEQYF. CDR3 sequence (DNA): TGCGCCAGCAGGACTGGACAGGGCCCCTCCTACGAGCAGTACTTC.

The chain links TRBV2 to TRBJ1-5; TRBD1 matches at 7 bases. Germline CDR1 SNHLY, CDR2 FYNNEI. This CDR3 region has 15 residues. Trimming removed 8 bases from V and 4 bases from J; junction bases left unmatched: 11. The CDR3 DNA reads TGTGCCAGCGGGGATCAACAGGGGCGGAATCAGCCCCAGCATTTT. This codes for CASGDQQGRNQPQHF.

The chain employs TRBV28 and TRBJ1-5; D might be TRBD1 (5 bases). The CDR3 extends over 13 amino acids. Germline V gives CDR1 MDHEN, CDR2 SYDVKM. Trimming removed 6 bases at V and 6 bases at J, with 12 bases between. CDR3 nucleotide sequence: TGTGCCAGCAGCCGAGGAGGGGCTCAGCCCCAGCATTTT. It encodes CASSRGGAQPQHF. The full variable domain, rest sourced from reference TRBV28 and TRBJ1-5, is DVKVTQSSRYLVKRTGEKVFLECVQDMDHENMFWYRQDPGLGLRLIYFSYDVKMKEKGDIPEGYSVSREKKERFSLILESASTNQTSMYLCASSRGGAQPQHFGDGTRLSIL.

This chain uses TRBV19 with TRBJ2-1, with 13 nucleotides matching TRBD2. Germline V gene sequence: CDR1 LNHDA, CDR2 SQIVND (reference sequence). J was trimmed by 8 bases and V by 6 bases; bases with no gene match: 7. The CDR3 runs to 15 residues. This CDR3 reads CASSDRTSGSDEQFF. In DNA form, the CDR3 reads TGTGCCAGTAGCGACCGGACTAGCGGGAGTGATGAGCAGTTCTTC.

The CDR3 spells CASSIRQGSGNTIYF. As DNA, the CDR3 is TGTGCCAGCAGCATCCGACAGGGTTCTGGAAACACCATATATTTT. This chain uses TRBV7-6 with TRBJ1-3; TRBD1 matches at 7 bases. Germline V lookup: CDR1 SGHVS, CDR2 FNYEAQ. This CDR3 has 15 residues. V was pared by 5 bases and J by 1 base, with 5 bases of the junction left unmatched.

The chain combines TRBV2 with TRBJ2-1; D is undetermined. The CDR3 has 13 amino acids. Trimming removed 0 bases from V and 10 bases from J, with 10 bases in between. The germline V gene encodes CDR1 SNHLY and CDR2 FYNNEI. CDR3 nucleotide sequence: TGTGCCAGCAGTGAAGCTGGGCGCCGGGAGCAGTTCTTC. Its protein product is CASSEAGRREQFF.

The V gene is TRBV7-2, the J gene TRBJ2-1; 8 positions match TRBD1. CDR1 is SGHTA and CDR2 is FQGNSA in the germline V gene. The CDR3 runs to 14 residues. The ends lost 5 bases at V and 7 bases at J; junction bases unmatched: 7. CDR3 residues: CASSSRTGPNEQFF. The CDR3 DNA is TGTGCCAGCAGCAGCAGGACAGGGCCGAATGAGCAGTTCTTC. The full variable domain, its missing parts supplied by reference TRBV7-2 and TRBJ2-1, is GAGVSQSPSNKVTEKGKDVELRCDPISGHTALYWYRQSLGQGLEFLIYFQGNSAPDKSGLPSDRFSAERTGGSVSTLTIQRTQQEDSAVYLCASSSRTGPNEQFFGPGTRLTVL.

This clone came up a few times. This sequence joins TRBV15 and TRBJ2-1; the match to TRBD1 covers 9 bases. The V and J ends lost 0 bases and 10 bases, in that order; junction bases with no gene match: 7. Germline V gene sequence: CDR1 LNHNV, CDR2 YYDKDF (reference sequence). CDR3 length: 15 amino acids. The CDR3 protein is CATSRDTGGAEEQFF. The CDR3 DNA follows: TGTGCCACCAGCAGAGATACAGGGGGCGCGGAGGAGCAGTTCTTC.

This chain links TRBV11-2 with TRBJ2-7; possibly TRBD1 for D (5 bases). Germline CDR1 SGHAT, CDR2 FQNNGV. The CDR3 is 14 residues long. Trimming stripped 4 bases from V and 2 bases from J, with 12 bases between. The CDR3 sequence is CASSWGRSTYEQYF. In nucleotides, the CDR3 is TGTGCCAGCAGCTGGGGCAGGTCTACCTACGAGCAGTACTTC.

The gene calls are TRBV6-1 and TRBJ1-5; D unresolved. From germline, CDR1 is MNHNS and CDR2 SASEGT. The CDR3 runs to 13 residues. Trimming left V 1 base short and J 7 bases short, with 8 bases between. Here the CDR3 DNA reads TGTGCCAGCAGTGAAGGTCTCGGGCAGCCCCAGCATTTT. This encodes CASSEGLGQPQHF.

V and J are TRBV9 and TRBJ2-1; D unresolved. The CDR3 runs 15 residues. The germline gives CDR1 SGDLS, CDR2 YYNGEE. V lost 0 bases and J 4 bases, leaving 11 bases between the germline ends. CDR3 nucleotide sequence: TGTGCCAGCAGCGTAGAGCCTAGTAGGTACAATGAGCAGTTCTTC. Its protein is CASSVEPSRYNEQFF. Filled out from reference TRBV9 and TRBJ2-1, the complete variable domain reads DSGVTQTPKHLITATGQRVTLRCSPRSGDLSVYWYQQSLDQGLQFLIQYYNGEERAKGNILERFSAQQFPDLHSELNLSSLELGDSALYFCASSVEPSRYNEQFFGPGTRLTVL.

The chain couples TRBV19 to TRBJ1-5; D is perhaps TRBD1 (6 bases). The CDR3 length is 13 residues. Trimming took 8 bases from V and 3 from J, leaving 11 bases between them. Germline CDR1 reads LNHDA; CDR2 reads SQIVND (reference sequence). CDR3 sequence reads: CASADRHNQPQHF. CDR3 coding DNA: TGTGCCAGTGCGGACAGACACAATCAGCCCCAGCATTTT.

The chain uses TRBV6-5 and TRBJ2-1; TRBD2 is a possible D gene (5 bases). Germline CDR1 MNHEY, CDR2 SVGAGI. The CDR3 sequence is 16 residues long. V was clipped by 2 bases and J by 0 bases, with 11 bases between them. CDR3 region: CASSYRRVSSYNEQFF. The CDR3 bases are TGTGCCAGCAGTTACAGGCGGGTCAGCTCCTACAATGAGCAGTTCTTC.

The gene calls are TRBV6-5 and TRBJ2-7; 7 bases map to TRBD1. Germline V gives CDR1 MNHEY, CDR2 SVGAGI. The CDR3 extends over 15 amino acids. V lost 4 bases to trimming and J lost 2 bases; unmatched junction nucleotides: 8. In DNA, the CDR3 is TGTGCCAGCAGTTTTATCCGGGACAGACCCTACGAGCAGTACTTC. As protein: CASSFIRDRPYEQYF.

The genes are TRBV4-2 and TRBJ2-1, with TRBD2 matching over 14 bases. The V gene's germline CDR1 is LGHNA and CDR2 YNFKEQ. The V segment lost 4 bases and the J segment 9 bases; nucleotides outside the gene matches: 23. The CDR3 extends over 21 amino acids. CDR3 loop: CASSPFPGQGLAGALGTEQFF. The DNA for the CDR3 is TGTGCCAGCAGCCCCTTTCCGGGACAGGGACTAGCGGGAGCGTTGGGTACTGAGCAGTTCTTC.

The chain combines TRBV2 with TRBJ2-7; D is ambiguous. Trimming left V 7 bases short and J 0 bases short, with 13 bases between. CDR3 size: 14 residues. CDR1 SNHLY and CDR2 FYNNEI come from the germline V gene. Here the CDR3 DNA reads TGTGCCAGCATGAGCTCCCCGAGCTCCTACGAGCAGTACTTC. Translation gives CASMSSPSSYEQYF.

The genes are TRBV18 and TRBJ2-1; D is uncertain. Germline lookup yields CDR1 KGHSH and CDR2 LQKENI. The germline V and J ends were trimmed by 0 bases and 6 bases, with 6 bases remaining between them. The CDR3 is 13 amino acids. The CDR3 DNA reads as TGTGCCAGCTCACCACCGGTGAGCAATGAGCAGTTCTTC. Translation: CASSPPVSNEQFF.

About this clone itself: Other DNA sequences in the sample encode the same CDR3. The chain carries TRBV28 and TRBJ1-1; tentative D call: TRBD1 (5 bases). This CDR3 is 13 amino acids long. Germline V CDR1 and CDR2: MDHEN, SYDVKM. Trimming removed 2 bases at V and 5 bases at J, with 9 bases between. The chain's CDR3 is CASSLGGGTEAFF. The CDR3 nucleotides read TGTGCCAGCAGTTTAGGGGGAGGGACTGAAGCTTTCTTT.

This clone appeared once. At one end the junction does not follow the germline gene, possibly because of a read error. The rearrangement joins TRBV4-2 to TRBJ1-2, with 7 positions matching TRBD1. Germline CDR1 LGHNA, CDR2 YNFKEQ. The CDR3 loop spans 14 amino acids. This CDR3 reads CASSQGAGGYGYTF. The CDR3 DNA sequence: TGTGCCAGCAGTCAAGGGGCAGGGGGCTATGGCTACACCTTC.

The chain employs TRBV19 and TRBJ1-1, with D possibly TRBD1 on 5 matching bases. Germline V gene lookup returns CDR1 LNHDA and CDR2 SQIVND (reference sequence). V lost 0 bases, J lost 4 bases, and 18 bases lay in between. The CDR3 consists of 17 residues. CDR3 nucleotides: TGTGCCAGTAGTATAGATGGGACCCGTTGGGGGGGCACTGAAGCTTTCTTT. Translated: CASSIDGTRWGGTEAFF. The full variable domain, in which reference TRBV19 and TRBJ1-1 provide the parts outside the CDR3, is DGGITQSPKYLFRKEGQNVTLSCEQNLNHDAMYWYRQDPGQGLRLIYYSQIVNDFQKGDIAEGYSVSREKKESFPLTVTSAQKNPTAFYLCASSIDGTRWGGTEAFFGQGTRLTVV.

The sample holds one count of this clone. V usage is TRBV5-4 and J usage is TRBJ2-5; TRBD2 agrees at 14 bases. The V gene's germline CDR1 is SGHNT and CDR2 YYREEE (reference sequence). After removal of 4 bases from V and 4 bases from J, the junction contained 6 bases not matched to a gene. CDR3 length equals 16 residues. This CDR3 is CASSPGTSGGGETQYF. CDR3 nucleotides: TGTGCCAGCAGCCCCGGGACTAGCGGGGGAGGAGAGACCCAGTACTTC.

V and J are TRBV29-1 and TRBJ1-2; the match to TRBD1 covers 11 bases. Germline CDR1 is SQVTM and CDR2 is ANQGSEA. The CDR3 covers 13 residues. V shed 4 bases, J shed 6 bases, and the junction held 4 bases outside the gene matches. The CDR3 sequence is CSVGDRGDNGYTF. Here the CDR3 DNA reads TGCAGCGTTGGGGACAGGGGGGATAATGGCTACACCTTC.

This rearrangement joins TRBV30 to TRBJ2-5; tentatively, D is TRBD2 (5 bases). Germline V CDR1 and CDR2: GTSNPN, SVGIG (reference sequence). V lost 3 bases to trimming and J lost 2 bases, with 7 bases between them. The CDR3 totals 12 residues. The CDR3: CAWSGIQETQYF. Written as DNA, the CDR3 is TGTGCCTGGAGCGGGATACAAGAGACCCAGTACTTC.

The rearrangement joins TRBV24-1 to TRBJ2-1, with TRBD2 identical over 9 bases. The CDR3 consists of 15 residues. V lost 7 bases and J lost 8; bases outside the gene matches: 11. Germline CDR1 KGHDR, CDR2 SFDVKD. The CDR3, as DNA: TGTGCCACCAGCGGGGCATCCGGGACTAGCTATGAGCAGTTCTTC. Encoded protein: CATSGASGTSYEQFF.

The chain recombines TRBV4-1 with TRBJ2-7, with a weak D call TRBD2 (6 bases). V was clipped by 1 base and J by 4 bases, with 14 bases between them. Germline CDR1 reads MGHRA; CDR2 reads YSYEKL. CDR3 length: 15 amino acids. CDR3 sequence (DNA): TGCGCCAGCAGCCAAGCCACGGAGGGCCGGTACGAGCAGTACTTC. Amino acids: CASSQATEGRYEQYF.

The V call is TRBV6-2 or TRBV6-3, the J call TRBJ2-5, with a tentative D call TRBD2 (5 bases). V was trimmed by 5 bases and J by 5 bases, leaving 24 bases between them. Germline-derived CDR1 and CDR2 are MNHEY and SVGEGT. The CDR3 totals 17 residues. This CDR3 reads CASSRSPRGKLGETQYF. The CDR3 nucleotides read TGTGCCAGCAGTCGCTCGCCCCGGGGAAAACTTGGGGAGACCCAGTACTTC.

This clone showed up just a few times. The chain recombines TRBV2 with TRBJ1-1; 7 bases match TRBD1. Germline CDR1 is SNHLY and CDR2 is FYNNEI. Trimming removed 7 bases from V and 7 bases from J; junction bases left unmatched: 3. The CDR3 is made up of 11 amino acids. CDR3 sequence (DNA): TGTGCCAGCACCGGACAGGATGAAGCTTTCTTT. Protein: CASTGQDEAFF.

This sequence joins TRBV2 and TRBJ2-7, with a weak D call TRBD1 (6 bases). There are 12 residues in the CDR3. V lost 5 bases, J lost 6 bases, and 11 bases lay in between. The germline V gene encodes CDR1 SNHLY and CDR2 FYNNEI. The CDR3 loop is CASSTGYPEQYF. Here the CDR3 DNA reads TGTGCCAGCAGTACAGGGTACCCCGAGCAGTACTTC.

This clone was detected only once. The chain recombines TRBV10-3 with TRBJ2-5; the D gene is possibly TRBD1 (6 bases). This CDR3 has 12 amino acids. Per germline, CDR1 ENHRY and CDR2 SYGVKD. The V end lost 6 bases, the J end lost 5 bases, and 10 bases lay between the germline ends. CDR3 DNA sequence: TGTGCCATCAGGCACGACAGGGAGACCCAGTACTTC. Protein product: CAIRHDRETQYF.